These T cell receptor beta chains were read from a single sample in a study of blood T cell repertoires in COVID-19. Measured with immunoSEQ multiplex PCR; TCRdb has only the in-frame clones, and not every one. The table includes over 200,000 clones, about four fifths detected once. Sequenced sample: peripheral blood. All receptors derive from a man older than 75 with acute or convalescent COVID-19. The CDR3 runs from the conserved cysteine through the conserved F or W. The D gene is left open where the match is weak. Size values are once, few and many counts, or a class for expanded clones, and some rows have none.

v_call	d_call	clone_size	j_call	cdr3_aa	cdr3_nt
TRBV3-1/TRBV3-2	-	-	TRBJ1-3	CASSYRDSAANTIYF	TGTGCCAGCAGTTACAGGGATTCGGCGGCAAACACCATATATTTT
TRBV6-5	TRBD1	many	TRBJ1-6	CASSPGQGAGSPLHF	TGTGCCAGCAGTCCCGGACAGGGGGCCGGATCACCCCTCCACTTT
TRBV4-1	-	-	TRBJ2-7	CASSQPQATYEQYF	TGCGCCAGCAGCCAACCGCAGGCGACCTACGAGCAGTACTTC
TRBV30	TRBD1	-	TRBJ1-1	CAWSDRGEAFF	TGTGCCTGGAGTGACAGGGGTGAAGCTTTCTTT
TRBV18	TRBD1	-	TRBJ1-1	CASSPDRVSTEAFF	TGTGCCAGCTCCCCCGACAGGGTGAGCACTGAAGCTTTCTTT
TRBV15	TRBD1	-	TRBJ1-5	CATSRDRGNQPQHF	TGTGCCACCAGCAGAGACAGGGGGAATCAGCCCCAGCATTTT
TRBV6-6	-	-	TRBJ2-7	CASSYSAGYTYEQYF	TGTGCCAGCAGTTACTCCGCGGGATACACCTACGAGCAGTACTTC
TRBV29-1	-	-	TRBJ2-1	CSVEDLATTQFF	TGCAGCGTTGAAGATTTAGCGACCACCCAGTTCTTC
TRBV7-9	-	-	TRBJ2-2	CASSPTGYLELFF	TGTGCCAGCAGCCCAACAGGGTATTTGGAGCTGTTTTTT
TRBV2	TRBD1	few	TRBJ1-3	CASSGQGIEASGNTIYF	TGTGCCAGCTCGGGACAGGGGATTGAGGCATCGGGAAACACCATATATTTT
TRBV28	-	-	TRBJ1-5	CASSSNSNQPQHF	TGTGCCAGCAGTTCTAATAGCAATCAGCCCCAGCATTTT
TRBV2	-	few	TRBJ2-7	CASSESRGGYEQYF	TGTGCCAGCAGTGAAAGCAGGGGCGGCTACGAGCAGTACTTC
TRBV19	-	-	TRBJ1-2	CASSIPGRDYGYTF	TGTGCCAGTAGTATCCCAGGGAGGGACTATGGCTACACCTTC
TRBV5-6	-	-	TRBJ2-1	CASSFWQGQVLKQFF	TGTGCCAGCAGCTTTTGGCAAGGCCAGGTCCTTAAGCAGTTCTTC
TRBV4-1	-	-	TRBJ1-4	CASSLETGKGEKLFF	TGCGCCAGCAGCCTAGAAACAGGGAAGGGCGAAAAACTGTTTTTT